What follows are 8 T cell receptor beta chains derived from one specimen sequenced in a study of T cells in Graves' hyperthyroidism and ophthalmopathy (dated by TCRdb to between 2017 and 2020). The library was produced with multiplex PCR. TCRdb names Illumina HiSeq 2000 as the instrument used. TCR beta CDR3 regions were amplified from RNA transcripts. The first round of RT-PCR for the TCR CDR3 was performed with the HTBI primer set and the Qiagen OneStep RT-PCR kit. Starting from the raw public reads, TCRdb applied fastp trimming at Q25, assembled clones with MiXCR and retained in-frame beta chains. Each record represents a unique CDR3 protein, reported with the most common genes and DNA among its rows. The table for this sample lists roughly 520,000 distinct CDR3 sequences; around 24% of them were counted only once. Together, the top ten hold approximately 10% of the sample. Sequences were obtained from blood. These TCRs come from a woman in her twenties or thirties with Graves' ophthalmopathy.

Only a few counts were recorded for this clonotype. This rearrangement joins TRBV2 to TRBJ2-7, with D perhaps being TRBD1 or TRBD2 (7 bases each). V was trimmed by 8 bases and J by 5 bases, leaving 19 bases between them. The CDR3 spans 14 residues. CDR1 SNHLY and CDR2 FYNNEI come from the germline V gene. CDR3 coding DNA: TGTGCCAGCGCTAGACAGGGACTATGGGACGAGCAGTACTTC. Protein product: CASARQGLWDEQYF.

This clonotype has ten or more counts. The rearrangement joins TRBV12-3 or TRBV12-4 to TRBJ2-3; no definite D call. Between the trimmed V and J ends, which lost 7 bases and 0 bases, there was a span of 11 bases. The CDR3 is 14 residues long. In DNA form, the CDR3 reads TGTGCCAGCACGCCTTACCCAAGCACAGATACGCAGTATTTT. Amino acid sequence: CASTPYPSTDTQYF.

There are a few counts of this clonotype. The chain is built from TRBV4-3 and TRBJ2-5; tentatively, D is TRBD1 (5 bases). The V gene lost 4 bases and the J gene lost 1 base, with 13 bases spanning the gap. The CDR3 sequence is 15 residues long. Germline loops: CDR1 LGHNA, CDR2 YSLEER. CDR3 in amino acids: CASSRTSAAQETQYF. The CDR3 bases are TGCGCCAGCAGCCGGACATCGGCAGCCCAAGAGACCCAGTACTTC.

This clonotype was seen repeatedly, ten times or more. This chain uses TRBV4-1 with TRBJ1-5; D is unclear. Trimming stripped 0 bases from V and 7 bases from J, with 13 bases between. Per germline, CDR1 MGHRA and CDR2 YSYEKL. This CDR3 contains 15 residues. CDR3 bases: TGCGCCAGCAGCCAAGATAACCCACGGATCCAGCCCCAGCATTTT. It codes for CASSQDNPRIQPQHF.

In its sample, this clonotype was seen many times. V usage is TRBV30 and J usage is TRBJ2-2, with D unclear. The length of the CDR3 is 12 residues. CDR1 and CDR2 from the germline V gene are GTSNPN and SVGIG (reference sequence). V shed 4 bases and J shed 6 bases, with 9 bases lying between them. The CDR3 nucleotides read TGTGCCTGGACCGCCGCGGCCGGGGAGCTGTTTTTT. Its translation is CAWTAAAGELFF.

CDR3 DNA sequence: TGTGCCAGCAATGCCAGGGGGTACGAGCAGTACTTC. Encoded protein: CASNARGYEQYF. This rearrangement joins TRBV28 to TRBJ2-7, with 7 bases that match TRBD1. The V gene's germline CDR1 is MDHEN and CDR2 SYDVKM. J gave up 4 bases and V 7 bases, and 4 bases lay outside the gene matches. The CDR3 spans 12 residues. Drawing the rest from reference TRBV28 and TRBJ2-7, the complete variable domain is DVKVTQSSRYLVKRTGEKVFLECVQDMDHENMFWYRQDPGLGLRLIYFSYDVKMKEKGDIPEGYSVSREKKERFSLILESASTNQTSMYLCASNARGYEQYFGPGTRLTVT.

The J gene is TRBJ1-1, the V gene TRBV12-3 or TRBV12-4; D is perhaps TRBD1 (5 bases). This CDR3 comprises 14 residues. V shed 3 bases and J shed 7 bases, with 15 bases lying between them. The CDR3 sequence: CASSLGGWRDEAFF. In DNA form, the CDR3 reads TGTGCCAGCAGTTTGGGGGGGTGGCGCGATGAAGCTTTCTTT.

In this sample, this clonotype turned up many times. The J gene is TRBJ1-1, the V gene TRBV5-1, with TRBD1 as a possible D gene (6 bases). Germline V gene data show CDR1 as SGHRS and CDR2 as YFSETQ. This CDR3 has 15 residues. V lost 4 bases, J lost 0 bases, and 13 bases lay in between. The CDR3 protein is CASSPQTGMNTEAFF. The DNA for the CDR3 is TGCGCCAGCAGCCCCCAGACAGGCATGAACACTGAAGCTTTCTTT.